The 32 T cell receptor beta chains presented below share a single source sample, sequenced in a study of blood T cell repertoires in COVID-19. Produced via immunoSEQ multiplex PCR; TCRdb's table is partial and in-frame only. The sample carries 650,000 to 800,000 clones, just under 90% recorded once. The specimen sequenced was peripheral blood. The receptor set was obtained from a young woman with acute or convalescent COVID-19.

The J gene is TRBJ1-2, the V gene TRBV4-2, with a possible D match to TRBD1 (5 bases). The CDR3 consists of 15 residues. Germline V CDR1 and CDR2: LGHNA, YNFKEQ. Trimming cost V 0 bases and J 2 bases, with 10 bases left between them. CDR3 amino acids: CASSQEPGLNYGYTF. In DNA, the CDR3 is TGTGCCAGCAGCCAAGAGCCAGGGTTGAACTATGGCTACACCTTC.

This clone was recorded a few times. The genes are TRBV6-4 and TRBJ1-4; no reliable D call. Trimming shortened V by 4 bases and J by 14 bases, and 26 bases separated the two germline ends. The germline CDR1 and CDR2 sequences are MRHNA and SNTAGT. CDR3 length: 16 amino acids. The CDR3 coding sequence is TGTGCCAGCAGTGCCTCGCATTCGGACTTACTCCAGGACCTGTTTTTT. Amino acid sequence: CASSASHSDLLQDLFF.

V and J are TRBV18 and TRBJ2-3; 7 nucleotides agree with TRBD2. The CDR3 is made up of 17 amino acids. Germline V lookup: CDR1 KGHSH, CDR2 LQKENI. Unmatched junction bases numbered 7, after V lost 1 base and J lost 0 bases. CDR3 sequence reads: CASSPRGGGSSTDTQYF. DNA of the CDR3: TGTGCCAGCTCACCACGTGGGGGGGGATCTAGCACAGATACGCAGTATTTT.

The chain employs TRBV7-9 and TRBJ2-7; D perhaps matches TRBD2 (5 bases). The CDR3 spans 16 residues. Germline lookup yields CDR1 SEHNR and CDR2 FQNEAQ (reference sequence). V was cut by 5 bases and J by 1 base, with 18 bases left in between. The CDR3, as DNA: TGTGCCAGCAGCCCACTTTTGGGAGTGCCATCCTACGAGCAGTACTTC. Protein: CASSPLLGVPSYEQYF.

J is TRBJ1-2 and V is TRBV3-1 (or the pseudogene TRBV3-2); no firm D call. Trimming removed 1 base from V and 6 bases from J, with 18 bases in between. The CDR3 sequence is 16 residues long. Per germline, CDR1 LGHDT and CDR2 YNNKEL (reference sequence). CDR3 DNA sequence: TGTGCCAGCAGCCAAGTCCGTTCCGGAGGATTGGATGGCTACACCTTC. This codes for CASSQVRSGGLDGYTF.

The rearrangement links TRBV7-9 to TRBJ1-2; perhaps TRBD1 as D (6 bases). The ends were cut back, 3 bases at V and 0 bases at J, with 17 bases in the middle. The CDR3 is 17 amino acids. Germline values: CDR1 SEHNR, CDR2 FQNEAQ (reference sequence). The CDR3 reads CASSLLMDSQANYGYTF. DNA of the CDR3: TGTGCCAGCAGCTTGTTAATGGACAGCCAAGCTAACTATGGCTACACCTTC.

The chain is built from TRBV7-2 and TRBJ2-7; 8 nucleotides align to TRBD1. V was pared by 5 bases and J by 3 bases, with 6 bases of the junction left unmatched. Germline V lookup: CDR1 SGHTA, CDR2 FQGNSA. This CDR3 spans 14 amino acids. CDR3 residues: CASSPTGAFYEQYF. The CDR3 DNA reads as TGTGCCAGCAGCCCGACAGGGGCTTTCTACGAGCAGTACTTC.

This clone was seen once. The chain is built from TRBV6-4 and TRBJ2-2, with 10 bases fitting TRBD2. J gave up 0 bases and V 3 bases, and 1 base lay outside the gene matches. Germline V CDR1 and CDR2: MRHNA, SNTAGT. This CDR3 comprises 16 residues. CDR3 sequence reads: CASSELAGSNTGELFF. CDR3 DNA: TGTGCCAGCAGTGAACTAGCGGGGTCGAACACCGGGGAGCTGTTTTTT.

The V and J genes are TRBV27 and TRBJ1-2, with 8 nucleotides matching TRBD1. Trimming at V came to 5 bases and at J to 4 bases, leaving 12 bases not matched to a gene. This CDR3 has 16 amino acids. Germline assignment: CDR1 MNHEY and CDR2 SMNVEV (reference sequence). CDR3 nucleotides: TGTGCCAGCAGTCCCGCTGGACAGGGATTAACCTATGGCTACACCTTC. It codes for CASSPAGQGLTYGYTF.

The CDR3 DNA reads as TGTGCCAGCAGCTCCCAGGGGGGACGGACTGAAGCTTTCTTT. Protein: CASSSQGGRTEAFF. This chain connects TRBV5-6 to TRBJ1-1; 7 positions match TRBD1. The V segment lost 3 bases and the J segment 5 bases; nucleotides outside the gene matches: 7. The CDR3 is 14 residues long. The germline gives CDR1 SGHDT, CDR2 YYEEEE.

V is TRBV15 and J is TRBJ1-6, with TRBD1 as a possible D gene (5 bases). Germline lookup yields CDR1 LNHNV and CDR2 YYDKDF (reference sequence). The CDR3 is 15 residues long. Trimming shortened V by 2 bases and J by 11 bases, and 16 bases separated the two germline ends. CDR3 sequence: CATSRTQGTSPPLHF. CDR3 in DNA: TGTGCCACCAGCAGAACCCAGGGAACATCCCCACCCCTCCACTTT.

The chain links TRBV6-6 to TRBJ2-7; possible D gene TRBD2, 6 bases. V dropped 10 bases and J dropped 0 bases, with 16 bases sitting between them. CDR1 is MNHNY and CDR2 is SVGAGI in the germline V gene (reference sequence). This CDR3 has 14 amino acids. CDR3 bases: TGTGCCACCGGGGGACGCTCCAGCTCCTACGAGCAGTACTTC. Amino acids: CATGGRSSSYEQYF.

The V gene is TRBV5-6, the J gene TRBJ1-6, with no clear D. V dropped 0 bases and J dropped 9 bases, with 7 bases sitting between them. The germline V gene has CDR1 SGHDT and CDR2 YYEEEE. The CDR3 runs 13 residues. This chain's CDR3 is CASSLGRSSPLHF. CDR3 in DNA: TGTGCCAGCAGCTTGGGCCGTAGTTCACCCCTCCACTTT.

There are a few counts of this clone. The V and J genes are TRBV9 and TRBJ1-2; D gene ambiguous. The ends were cut back, 0 bases at V and 5 bases at J, with 11 bases in the middle. The germline V gene encodes CDR1 SGDLS and CDR2 YYNGEE. CDR3 size: 14 residues. The chain's CDR3 is CASSVGGSSYGYTF. The DNA of the CDR3 is TGTGCCAGCAGCGTAGGCGGGAGTTCGTATGGCTACACCTTC.

The CDR3 reads CASSKAGVGRGLKSRGELFF. The CDR3 DNA is TGTGCCAGCAGCAAAGCTGGGGTCGGGAGGGGGTTAAAGTCACGCGGGGAGCTGTTTTTT. This chain links TRBV21-1 with TRBJ2-2; TRBD2, the table's D call, was not compared with the DNA. TRBV21-1 is tagged as a pseudogene. The CDR3 is 20 residues long.

In this sample, this clone turned up once. The chain employs TRBV5-1 and TRBJ1-1; D is perhaps TRBD1 (6 bases). The CDR3 totals 15 residues. Trimming shortened V by 4 bases and J by 1 base, and 14 bases separated the two germline ends. The germline gives CDR1 SGHRS, CDR2 YFSETQ. In nucleotides, the CDR3 is TGCGCCAGCAGCATAGACAGGCCTCAGAACACTGAAGCTTTCTTT. Its translation: CASSIDRPQNTEAFF.

This rearrangement joins TRBV3-1 (or the pseudogene TRBV3-2) to TRBJ1-1; no clear D. Germline V gene sequence: CDR1 LGHDT, CDR2 YNNKEL (reference sequence). With 7 bases removed from V and 0 bases from J, the gap between germline ends came to 12 bases. The CDR3 spans 14 residues. DNA of the CDR3: TGTGCCAGCACTCTTCGGGAGGTGAACACTGAAGCTTTCTTT. Translation gives CASTLREVNTEAFF.

This chain connects TRBV2 to TRBJ1-1, with D perhaps TRBD1 (6 bases). The V and J ends lost 5 bases and 4 bases respectively, with 14 bases between them. CDR1 and CDR2 from the germline V gene are SNHLY and FYNNEI. The CDR3 sequence is 14 residues long. CDR3 sequence (DNA): TGTGCCAGCAGTACCCAGGGGATTGGCACTGAAGCTTTCTTT. Its translation: CASSTQGIGTEAFF.

The sample holds one count of this clone. The chain uses TRBV5-1 and TRBJ1-5; 8 positions agree with TRBD1. The V and J ends lost 4 bases and 5 bases, in that order; junction bases with no gene match: 8. This CDR3 is 15 amino acids long. CDR1 SGHRS and CDR2 YFSETQ come from the germline V gene. The CDR3 loop reads CASSTSGGWDQPQHF. CDR3 DNA sequence: TGCGCCAGCAGCACCTCAGGGGGCTGGGATCAGCCCCAGCATTTT.

The V gene is TRBV30, the J gene TRBJ1-6, with a tentative D call TRBD1 (6 bases). This CDR3 spans 15 amino acids. Trimming pared 2 bases from V and 0 bases from J, leaving 8 bases between. Germline V gene lookup returns CDR1 GTSNPN and CDR2 SVGIG (reference sequence). CDR3: CAWSTQGSYNSPLHF. Here the CDR3 DNA reads TGTGCCTGGAGTACACAGGGCTCCTATAATTCACCCCTCCACTTT.

The chain employs TRBV6-6 and TRBJ2-7, with 7 bases that match TRBD1. The V segment lost 8 bases and the J segment 4 bases; nucleotides outside the gene matches: 8. Germline V CDR1 and CDR2: MNHNY, SVGAGI (reference sequence). This CDR3 contains 13 residues. Here the CDR3 reads CASHRDSSYEQYF. The CDR3 nucleotides are TGTGCCAGCCACCGGGACAGCTCATACGAGCAGTACTTC.

This rearrangement joins TRBV19 to TRBJ1-5; TRBD1 agrees at 8 bases. CDR1 is LNHDA and CDR2 is SQIVND in the germline V gene (reference sequence). This CDR3 is 14 amino acids long. V lost 6 bases to trimming and J lost 6 bases; unmatched junction nucleotides: 7. CDR3 loop: CASRRQGPGQPQHF. The CDR3 DNA reads as TGTGCCAGTAGGAGACAGGGGCCGGGTCAGCCCCAGCATTTT.

This chain links TRBV6-2 or TRBV6-3 with TRBJ2-1; D gene uncertain. V lost 0 bases, J lost 10 bases, and 25 bases lay in between. There are 18 residues in the CDR3. Looked up from germline, CDR1 is MNHEY and CDR2 is SVGEGT. CDR3 nucleotides: TGTGCCAGCAGTTACTCTCTGCCCCCAGTATCCCCCGGAGAAGAGCAGTTCTTC. Amino acids: CASSYSLPPVSPGEEQFF.

There are a few counts of this clone. The chain combines TRBV18 with TRBJ1-1, with a weak D call TRBD1 (6 bases). The CDR3 is made up of 15 amino acids. The V end was cut by 3 bases, the J end by 3 bases, with 14 bases between. Per germline, CDR1 KGHSH and CDR2 LQKENI. The CDR3 bases are TGTGCCAGCTCACCGCAAGGACAGCTGGACACTGAAGCTTTCTTT. It translates to CASSPQGQLDTEAFF.

This clone was counted once. The chain uses TRBV27 and TRBJ2-1, with 12 bases identical to TRBD2. Per the germline V gene, CDR1 is MNHEY and CDR2 is SMNVEV (reference sequence). This CDR3 has 16 amino acids. V trimming: 0 bases; J trimming: 8 bases; junction bases outside the gene matches: 5. CDR3 in DNA: TGTGCCAGCAGTTTATCCCTAGCGGGGGGGCCACATGAGCAGTTCTTC. This sequence encodes CASSLSLAGGPHEQFF.

Details on this clone: One junction end disagrees with the germline gene, perhaps due to a read error. The V gene is TRBV5-1, the J gene TRBJ1-1; D remains ambiguous. The CDR3 is made up of 15 amino acids. Germline CDR1 reads SGHRS; CDR2 reads YFSETQ. The CDR3 coding sequence is TGCGCCAGCAGCTTGCACAGAACCTTGAAAACTGAAGCTTTCTTT. As protein: CASSLHRTLKTEAFF.

The chain combines TRBV19 with TRBJ2-3; possible D gene TRBD1, 5 bases. Per the germline V gene, CDR1 is LNHDA and CDR2 is SQIVND (reference sequence). The CDR3 totals 15 residues. The germline V and J ends were trimmed by 3 bases and 4 bases, with 14 bases remaining between them. CDR3 sequence: CASSIIQGAADTQYF. The CDR3 DNA follows: TGTGCCAGTAGTATTATTCAAGGGGCGGCAGATACGCAGTATTTT.

The V gene is TRBV7-9, the J gene TRBJ1-5; tentatively, D is TRBD1 (5 bases). The ends were cut back, 6 bases at V and 7 bases at J, with 10 bases in the middle. The CDR3 extends over 12 amino acids. The germline gives CDR1 SEHNR, CDR2 FQNEAQ (reference sequence). This CDR3 is CASSYQGQPQHF. The CDR3 bases are TGTGCCAGCAGTTATCAGGGACAGCCCCAGCATTTT.

The chain uses TRBV30 and TRBJ1-5, with TRBD1 matching over 7 bases. Trimming removed 5 bases from V and 4 bases from J; junction bases left unmatched: 8. Germline CDR1 is GTSNPN and CDR2 is SVGIG (reference sequence). This CDR3 has 14 amino acids. The CDR3 loop is CAWAGQTTNQPQHF. CDR3 nucleotides: TGTGCCTGGGCGGGACAGACAACAAATCAGCCCCAGCATTTT.

V and J are TRBV27 and TRBJ1-2; the D gene is possibly TRBD1 (6 bases). The CDR3 sequence is 13 residues long. Germline CDR1 MNHEY, CDR2 SMNVEV (reference sequence). Trimming stripped 5 bases from V and 7 bases from J, with 14 bases between. Here the CDR3 reads CASSPLGGLGYTF. Here the CDR3 DNA reads TGTGCCAGCAGTCCGCTGGGGGGGCTTGGCTACACCTTC.

The V gene is TRBV2, the J gene TRBJ1-2, with TRBD1 matching over 7 bases. The ends lost 2 bases at V and 3 bases at J; junction bases unmatched: 3. The CDR3 has 14 residues. Germline V gives CDR1 SNHLY, CDR2 FYNNEI. CDR3 coding DNA: TGTGCCAGCAGTGAAATCAGGGGGGACTATGGCTACACCTTC. Translating it yields CASSEIRGDYGYTF.

The chain recombines TRBV6-5 with TRBJ2-1, with 11 bases lining up with TRBD1. After removal of 5 bases from V and 10 bases from J, the junction contained 10 bases not matched to a gene. The CDR3 has 15 amino acids. From germline, CDR1 is MNHEY and CDR2 SVGAGI. The CDR3 sequence: CASSTMGTGGEEQFF. In nucleotides, the CDR3 is TGTGCCAGCAGTACCATGGGGACAGGGGGTGAAGAGCAGTTCTTC.